This is a list of T cell receptor beta chains from one sample in a study of tumor-infiltrating lymphocytes in primary liver carcinoma. Each CDR3 protein gets one entry after TCRdb re-called the multiplex PCR reads with MiXCR. The sample holds tens of thousands of distinct CDR3 sequences, approximately 71% seen once. The sample consisted of tumor-adjacent normal liver tissue. The source is a woman under 40 with primary liver carcinoma and hepatitis B virus infection. The CDR3 runs from the conserved cysteine through the conserved F or W. A D gene is named only where the DNA matches it firmly. Rows give clone size only sometimes, using once, few, many, or a class for an expanded clone.

TGTGCCAGCAGTGTGGGGAGACTCTACGAGCAGTACTTC	CASSVGRLYEQYF	-	many	TRBJ2-7	TRBV2
TGTGCCATCAGTGAGGGCGGGAGGGCCTTGAATGAGCAGTTCTTC	CAISEGGRALNEQFF	TRBD2	many	TRBJ2-1	TRBV10-3
TGTTCCAGCAGCTTAGGAGCGGGAGGTCCTTGTGATACGCAGTATTTT	CSSSLGAGGPCDTQYF	TRBD2	-	TRBJ2-3	TRBV7-8
TGTGCCAGCAGTTTTGGGGACTCGGGGACCCAGTACTTC	CASSFGDSGTQYF	-	few	TRBJ2-5	TRBV28
TGCAGCGTTGTATACTGCATGAACACTGAAGCTTCCTTT	CSVVYCMNTEASF	-	-	TRBJ1-1	TRBV29-1
TGTGCCAGTAGCTTACGTAGTGGCCACTCGCCTTCCTACGATGAGCAGTTCTTC	CASSLRSGHSPSYDEQFF	-	-	TRBJ2-1	TRBV11-2
TGTGCCAGCAGCAAAGGGTCCTACGAGCAGTACTTC	CASSKGSYEQYF	-	many	TRBJ2-7	TRBV21-1
TGTGCCAGCAGCCAAAACTTCGAGGGGCTATGCGAGGAGTACTTC	CASSQNFEGLCEEYF	-	-	TRBJ2-7	TRBV4-2
TGTGCCAGCAGCCCAAAGGGGGGTGTCGACTCTGGGGCCAACGTCCTGACTTTC	CASSPKGGVDSGANVLTF	-	-	TRBJ2-6	TRBV7-3
TGTGCCAGCAGCTTAGGGTGGGGGGGGGAGACCCAGTACTTC	CASSLGWGGETQYF	TRBD2	many	TRBJ2-5	TRBV7-8
TGTGCCAGCAGTTTTGGACAGGGGAGGCGCAAAGAGCAATTCTTC	CASSFGQGRRKEQFF	TRBD1	-	TRBJ2-1	TRBV11-2
TGTGCCAGCGGCTACCCTGGGACAGCACCACTCTACGAGCAGTACTTC	CASGYPGTAPLYEQYF	TRBD1	-	TRBJ2-7	TRBV6-2/TRBV6-3
TGTACCAGCAGCCAATACACTAGTTACGGGGAGCTGTTTTTT	CTSSQYTSYGELFF	-	-	TRBJ2-2	TRBV7-2
TGTGCCAGCAGCTTTTATGGCTACTCCTCCTATAATGAGCAGTTCTTC	CASSFYGYSSYNEQFF	-	-	TRBJ2-1	TRBV11-2
TGCGCCATCAGCGCCGGGACAGGGGGAAGGAACACTGAAGCTTTCTTT	CAISAGTGGRNTEAFF	TRBD1	-	TRBJ1-1	TRBV5-1
TGTGCCAGCGCCCTAGCAATGAGCTCCTACAATGAGCAGTTCTTC	CASALAMSSYNEQFF	-	-	TRBJ2-1	TRBV6-1
TGTGCCAGCCAGGGGCCGCATATTTCACCCCTCCACTTT	CASQGPHISPLHF	-	-	TRBJ1-6	TRBV6-1
TGTGCCAGCAGTCCCTGGGACAGGGAGAAAGGGTGCCAGTACTTC	CASSPWDREKGCQYF	TRBD1	few	TRBJ2-5	TRBV28
TGTGCCAGCAGCCAAGTAGGAAGCGGGCCTTCGAATGAGCAGTTCTTC	CASSQVGSGPSNEQFF	-	many	TRBJ2-1	TRBV14
TGTGCCAGCAGTTCTCTGTTATCTAGCGGGAGCCCCGGGGAGCTGTTTTTT	CASSSLLSSGSPGELFF	TRBD2	many	TRBJ2-2	TRBV28
TGTGCCAGTAGCCAGGGCAGGGGGATTCATCAGCCCCAGCATTTT	CASSQGRGIHQPQHF	TRBD1	-	TRBJ1-5	TRBV5-5
TGTGGCAGCACCGTCATGGACGGGAATTCACCCCTCCACTTT	CGSTVMDGNSPLHF	-	-	TRBJ1-6	TRBV6-1
TGTGCCAGCAGTTACTCGCAGATCGTGGACGAGCAGTACTTC	CASSYSQIVDEQYF	-	-	TRBJ2-7	TRBV6-5
TGTGCCTCCCGTGTGGCGGGAGTCATCGGGGAGCTGTTTTTT	CASRVAGVIGELFF	TRBD2	-	TRBJ2-2	TRBV5-6
TGTGCCAGCTCCAATGGGGGAGAGACCCAGTACTTC	CASSNGGETQYF	-	-	TRBJ2-5	TRBV6-2/TRBV6-3
TGTGCCAGCAGACAAAGGACTAGCTTCTCCTACGAGCAGTACTTC	CASRQRTSFSYEQYF	TRBD2	-	TRBJ2-7	TRBV4-2
TGCGCCAGCAGCCGCACTACCCTTTCCATCGAGCAGTACTTC	CASSRTTLSIEQYF	-	-	TRBJ2-7	TRBV4-3
TGTGCCAGCAGTTTGGCTTGGCTAGCGGGGAACAATGAACAGTTCTTC	CASSLAWLAGNNEQFF	TRBD2	-	TRBJ2-1	TRBV5-4
TGTGCCAGCGGTAGCGGGAGCGATGGAATGAGTGAGTTCTTC	CASGSGSDGMSEFF	TRBD2	many	TRBJ2-1	TRBV6-2/TRBV6-3
TGCGCCAACCGGGCGGGAGGGCCCACAGATACGCAGTATTTT	CANRAGGPTDTQYF	TRBD2	-	TRBJ2-3	TRBV6-6
TGTGCCAGCACCTTGGAATATTTAGCGCAGTCCTATGGCTACACCTTC	CASTLEYLAQSYGYTF	-	-	TRBJ1-2	TRBV5-5
TGTGCCACAATATATGGGGCCAACGTCCTGACTTTC	CATIYGANVLTF	-	-	TRBJ2-6	TRBV11-2
TGTGCCAGCAGCTTGACTTGGCTAGCGGGGAACAATGAGCAGTTCTTC	CASSLTWLAGNNEQFF	TRBD2	medium-sized	TRBJ2-1	TRBV5-4
TGTGCCAGCAGTTTCGACGGACTCACTGAAGTTTTCTTT	CASSFDGLTEVFF	-	-	TRBJ1-1	TRBV12-3/TRBV12-4
TGTGCCAGCAACCGTTACTGGGCCGACACAATCTACACCGAAGCTTTCTTT	CASNRYWADTIYTEAFF	-	-	TRBJ1-1	TRBV4-2
TGTGCCAGCAAAAGGGGTAGCTGGCCTGAGCAGTATTTC	CASKRGSWPEQYF	-	-	TRBJ2-7	TRBV11-2
TGTGTCAGCAGCGCCCCCCAGGGCCTCGCCCTCTACGAGCAGTGCTTC	CVSSAPQGLALYEQCF	-	-	TRBJ2-7	TRBV7-8
TGTGCCAGTAGAGTAAGCGTGGACTACAATGAGCAGTTCTTC	CASRVSVDYNEQFF	-	-	TRBJ2-1	TRBV6-5
TGCAGCGGGTTTAGGTCCTACCTAGCGGGAGGAAGGAATGAGCAGTTCTTC	CSGFRSYLAGGRNEQFF	TRBD2	medium-sized	TRBJ2-1	TRBV29-1
TGCAGCGGCGCTGCCGGGAGCGTAGTTGATGGGCAGTTCTTC	CSGAAGSVVDGQFF	-	-	TRBJ2-1	TRBV29-1
TGTACCTGCGGCTTAACCGTACATGCCTGCGGGGAGCTGTTTTTT	CTCGLTVHACGELFF	-	once	TRBJ2-2	TRBV11-3
TGTGCCAGCAGGCATTTTGAGCAGTCCTTC	CASRHFEQSF	-	-	TRBJ2-1	TRBV25-1
TGTGCCAGCAGATTCCCCCTCGGGAGGACGAACACCGGGGAGCTGTTTTTT	CASRFPLGRTNTGELFF	TRBD2	-	TRBJ2-2	TRBV7-9
TGTGCCAGCAGCTTCCAGAGGGCATGGAATGAAAAACTGTTTTTT	CASSFQRAWNEKLFF	-	-	TRBJ1-4	TRBV7-9
TGTGCCAGCTGTGGGACCGTGACCTTCTATAGCAATCAGCCCCAGCATTTT	CASCGTVTFYSNQPQHF	-	-	TRBJ1-5	TRBV12-3/TRBV12-4
TGCGCCAGCAGTGAAGTGAGGGGATCTAATGAAAAACTGTTTTTT	CASSEVRGSNEKLFF	-	-	TRBJ1-4	TRBV4-1